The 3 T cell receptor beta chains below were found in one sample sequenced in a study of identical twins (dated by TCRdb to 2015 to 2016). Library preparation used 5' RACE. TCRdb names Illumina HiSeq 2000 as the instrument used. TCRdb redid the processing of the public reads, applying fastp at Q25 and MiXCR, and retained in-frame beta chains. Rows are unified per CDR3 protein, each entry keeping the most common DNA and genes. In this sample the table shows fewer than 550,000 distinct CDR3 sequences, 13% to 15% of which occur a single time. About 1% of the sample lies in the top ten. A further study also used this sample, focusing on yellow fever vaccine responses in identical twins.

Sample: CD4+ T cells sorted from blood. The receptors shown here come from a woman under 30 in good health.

In DNA, the CDR3 is TGTGCCTGGAGTGTAAAGGACTGGCTATACAATGAGCAGTTCTTC. As protein: CAWSVKDWLYNEQFF. The chain combines TRBV30 with TRBJ2-1; possible D gene TRBD2, 5 bases. Per the germline V gene, CDR1 is GTSNPN and CDR2 is SVGIG (reference sequence). Trimming stripped 0 bases from V and 4 bases from J, with 13 bases between. The CDR3 totals 15 residues.

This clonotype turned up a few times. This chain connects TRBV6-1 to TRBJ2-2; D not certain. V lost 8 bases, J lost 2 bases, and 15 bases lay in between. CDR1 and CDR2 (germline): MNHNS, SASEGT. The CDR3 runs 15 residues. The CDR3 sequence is CASDPGSLNTGELFF. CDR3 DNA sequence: TGTGCCAGCGACCCGGGCAGTCTAAACACCGGGGAGCTGTTTTTT.

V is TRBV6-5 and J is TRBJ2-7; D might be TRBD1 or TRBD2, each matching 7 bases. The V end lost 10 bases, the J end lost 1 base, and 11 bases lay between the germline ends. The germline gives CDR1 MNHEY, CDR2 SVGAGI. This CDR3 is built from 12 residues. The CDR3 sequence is CATRGGSYEQYF. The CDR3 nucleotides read TGTGCCACCAGGGGGGGATCCTACGAGCAGTACTTC.